This T cell receptor (beta chain) comes out of a study of Graves' ophthalmopathy and Graves' hyperthyroidism. This clonotype was counted once. The authors amplified TCR beta CDR3 regions from RNA transcripts. First-round RT-PCR with HTBI primers preceded a second-round multiplex PCR. TCRdb re-analysed the multiplex PCR reads in MiXCR, keeping a single row per CDR3 protein. There are approximately 410,000 distinct CDR3 sequences in the sample; 15% occur only once, and approximately 7% lies in the top ten. Sequences were obtained from peripheral blood. This TCR came from a young woman with stable Graves' hyperthyroidism.

The CDR3 bases are TGTGCCAGCAGGGTCGGGCAGGGGGCGCGGGGAAACACCATATATTTT. Protein: CASRVGQGARGNTIYF. The chain links TRBV11-2 to TRBJ1-3; 8 nucleotides agree with TRBD1. The CDR3 consists of 16 residues. Germline values: CDR1 SGHAT, CDR2 FQNNGV. The V gene end was trimmed by 6 bases and the J gene end by 4 bases; junction bases not matched to a gene: 11. The whole variable domain, filled in from reference TRBV11-2 and TRBJ1-3, reads EAGVAQSPRYKIIEKRQSVAFWCNPISGHATLYWYQQILGQGPKLLIQFQNNGVVDDSQLPKDRFSAERLKGVDSTLKIQPAKLEDSAVYLCASRVGQGARGNTIYFGEGSWLTVV.